Below, 25 T cell receptor beta chains from the same sample are listed, as sequenced in a study of blood T cell repertoires in COVID-19 (dated by TCRdb to the early 2020s). Libraries were constructed by the immunoSEQ multiplex PCR assay. TCRdb's version of the immuneACCESS table is confined to in-frame rearrangements and falls short of the full clone set. An unresolved V gene accounts for under half of the shortfall where checked; the remainder is of unknown origin. This sample lists about 100,000 clones; around 85% were detected once. 9.5% to 15% of the sample rests with the top ten. Sequencing input: peripheral blood. All receptors come from a human donor in a cohort sampled during active COVID-19.

The chain recombines TRBV10-3 with TRBJ2-4; TRBD1 agrees at 8 bases. This CDR3 spans 13 amino acids. Germline CDR1 and CDR2: ENHRY and SYGVKD. The J segment lost 5 bases and the V segment lost 9 bases, leaving 6 bases of the junction unmatched. CDR3 nucleotide sequence: TGTGCCATTTTGGACAGGGAGCAAAACATTCAGTACTTC. Protein product: CAILDREQNIQYF.

The chain couples TRBV5-1 to TRBJ1-4; 9 positions match TRBD1. CDR1 is SGHRS, CDR2 YFSETQ, per germline. Germline trimming cut 4 bases from V and 2 bases from J; bases unmatched to any gene: 12. CDR3 size: 18 residues. This CDR3 is CASSPPPGQGLTNEKLFF. Here the CDR3 DNA reads TGCGCCAGCAGCCCCCCTCCGGGACAGGGCCTGACTAATGAAAAACTGTTTTTT.

The CDR3: CAISDRAGGPNEQFF. The CDR3 nucleotides read TGTGCCATCAGTGACCGCGCGGGGGGGCCTAATGAGCAGTTCTTC. J is TRBJ2-1 and V is TRBV10-3; TRBD2 matches 9 bases. CDR1 is ENHRY and CDR2 is SYGVKD in the germline V gene. Trimming removed 3 bases from V and 7 bases from J; junction bases left unmatched: 7. The CDR3 sequence is 15 residues long.

The gene calls are TRBV19 and TRBJ1-1; weak D call: TRBD1 (6 bases). Deletions cut 2 bases from V and 7 bases from J, with 11 bases between. Germline loops: CDR1 LNHDA, CDR2 SQIVND (reference sequence). This CDR3 has 13 residues. DNA of the CDR3: TGTGCCAGTAGTATACCCAGGGGAGATGAAGCTTTCTTT. The encoded protein is CASSIPRGDEAFF.

The chain couples TRBV6-2 or TRBV6-3 to TRBJ2-7; 10 bases are a match to TRBD2. CDR1 is MNHEY, CDR2 SVGEGT, per germline. The CDR3 covers 13 residues. Germline trimming cut 4 bases from V and 9 bases from J; bases unmatched to any gene: 6. The CDR3 nucleotides are TGTGCCAGCAGTTTCCGGACTAGCGGAGGGCAGTACTTC. It codes for CASSFRTSGGQYF.

The rearrangement uses TRBV20-1 and TRBJ2-1, with D tentatively TRBD1 (7 bases). This CDR3 is built from 16 residues. CDR1 is DFQATT, CDR2 SNEGSKA, per germline (reference sequence). The V and J ends lost 3 bases and 2 bases respectively, with 17 bases between them. The CDR3 sequence: CSASRQGGAPYNEQFF. The CDR3 nucleotides are TGCAGTGCTAGTCGTCAGGGGGGCGCCCCCTACAATGAGCAGTTCTTC.

The gene calls are TRBV6-2 or TRBV6-3 and TRBJ2-5, with D tentatively TRBD1 (6 bases). The germline V gene encodes CDR1 MNHEY and CDR2 SVGEGT. The ends were cut back, 4 bases at V and 5 bases at J, with 17 bases in the middle. CDR3 length equals 15 residues. CDR3 residues: CASSWGPLGGETQYF. CDR3 DNA: TGTGCCAGCAGTTGGGGGCCGCTGGGCGGGGAGACCCAGTACTTC.

The CDR3 DNA reads as TGTGCCAGCAGTGGTGGCGGAACAACCAAGCAGTACTTC. Amino acid sequence: CASSGGGTTKQYF. The chain combines TRBV11-2 with TRBJ2-7; D is unclear. This CDR3 contains 13 residues. V lost 6 bases and J lost 8, with 17 bases in between. The germline gives CDR1 SGHAT, CDR2 FQNNGV.

This chain uses TRBV19 with TRBJ1-1; 7 bases are a match to TRBD1. The CDR3 sequence is 13 residues long. The V and J ends lost 6 bases and 6 bases, in that order; junction bases with no gene match: 7. Per the germline V gene, CDR1 is LNHDA and CDR2 is SQIVND (reference sequence). The CDR3 DNA follows: TGTGCCAGTAGCCTACAGGGGCTCGCTGAAGCTTTCTTT. This codes for CASSLQGLAEAFF.

The rearrangement uses TRBV18 and TRBJ1-2; D gene unclear. The V gene lost 1 base and the J gene lost 0 bases, with 12 bases spanning the gap. Germline CDR1 reads KGHSH; CDR2 reads LQKENI. The CDR3 has 16 residues. The chain's CDR3 is CASSPLPAGTNYGYTF. In DNA, the CDR3 is TGTGCCAGCTCACCACTACCCGCGGGGACTAACTATGGCTACACCTTC.

The V gene is TRBV6-5, the J gene TRBJ2-4; D is unclear. The V and J ends lost 0 bases and 2 bases respectively, with 8 bases between them. From germline, CDR1 is MNHEY and CDR2 SVGAGI. This CDR3 has 15 residues. The CDR3 reads CASSYSSPPKNIQYF. The CDR3 nucleotides read TGTGCCAGCAGTTACTCTTCTCCTCCCAAAAACATTCAGTACTTC.

The chain recombines TRBV7-9 with TRBJ2-3; 14 bases match TRBD2. CDR3 length: 18 amino acids. The trim removed 5 bases at V and 0 bases at J, leaving 7 bases unmatched. Germline CDR1 and CDR2: SEHNR and FQNEAQ (reference sequence). As DNA, the CDR3 is TGTGCCAGCAGCCTAACCGGACTAGCGGGGGGAAGCACAGATACGCAGTATTTT. This codes for CASSLTGLAGGSTDTQYF.

The J gene is TRBJ2-3, the V gene TRBV5-6; 7 bases fit TRBD1. The CDR3 is made up of 13 amino acids. CDR1 is SGHDT, CDR2 YYEEEE, per germline. V was clipped by 0 bases and J by 6 bases; unmatched bases: 1. CDR3 residues: CASSLGQGDTQYF. The CDR3 DNA is TGTGCCAGCAGCTTGGGACAGGGCGATACGCAGTATTTT.

The chain recombines TRBV18 with TRBJ2-1; perhaps TRBD2 as D (6 bases). CDR3 length equals 14 residues. The germline V gene encodes CDR1 KGHSH and CDR2 LQKENI. Trimming cost V 6 bases and J 9 bases, with 18 bases left between them. This chain's CDR3 is CASSQGLLPSEQFF. In DNA form, the CDR3 reads TGTGCCAGCTCCCAGGGACTGCTGCCCAGTGAGCAGTTCTTC.

V and J are TRBV5-1 and TRBJ2-3, with no clear D. This CDR3 is built from 15 residues. Germline CDR1 SGHRS, CDR2 YFSETQ. V gave up 1 base and J gave up 1 base, with 10 bases separating them. CDR3 coding DNA: TGCGCCAGCAGCTTGAACGTTGTAGGCACAGATACGCAGTATTTT. It specifies CASSLNVVGTDTQYF.

V usage is TRBV6-2 or TRBV6-3 and J usage is TRBJ2-7; 8 bases line up with TRBD1. The germline CDR1 and CDR2 sequences are MNHEY and SVGEGT. With V trimmed by 5 bases and J by 0 bases, 3 bases remained unmatched. This CDR3 spans 14 amino acids. The CDR3 sequence is CASSGQGISYEQYF. For the CDR3, the DNA is TGTGCCAGCAGTGGACAGGGCATCTCCTACGAGCAGTACTTC.

The V gene is TRBV19, the J gene TRBJ2-3; 9 bases map to TRBD2. V dropped 3 bases and J dropped 5; count of bases not matched to a gene: 9. The CDR3 sequence is 16 residues long. Germline V gene lookup returns CDR1 LNHDA and CDR2 SQIVND (reference sequence). For the CDR3, the DNA is TGTGCCAGTAGTATTGGCGGGAGGGCCGGGGGAGATACGCAGTATTTT. It translates to CASSIGGRAGGDTQYF.

The chain links TRBV4-1 to TRBJ1-6, with D perhaps TRBD1 (6 bases). CDR1 is MGHRA, CDR2 YSYEKL, per germline. The CDR3 covers 15 residues. Deletions cut 3 bases from V and 10 bases from J, with 16 bases between. CDR3 in DNA: TGCGCCAGCAGCCAGATGAGAGGGGGAGAGTCACCCCTCCACTTT. Protein product: CASSQMRGGESPLHF.

The V gene is TRBV7-2, the J gene TRBJ1-2; perhaps TRBD1 as D (6 bases). This CDR3 comprises 14 residues. The V and J ends lost 2 bases and 4 bases respectively, with 11 bases between them. The V gene's germline CDR1 is SGHTA and CDR2 FQGNSA. This chain's CDR3 is CASSLSGVVYGYTF. CDR3 DNA: TGTGCCAGCAGCTTATCAGGGGTGGTCTATGGCTACACCTTC.

This chain links TRBV9 with TRBJ2-1, with 9 bases matching TRBD1. Germline V CDR1 and CDR2: SGDLS, YYNGEE. The CDR3 consists of 15 residues. The ends lost 3 bases at V and 8 bases at J; junction bases unmatched: 9. For the CDR3, the DNA is TGTGCCAGCAGCGGCCGTGGGACAGGGTCAGATGAGCAGTTCTTC. Its protein is CASSGRGTGSDEQFF.

V gene TRBV12-5 combines with J gene TRBJ2-3; D is possibly TRBD2 (6 bases). This CDR3 comprises 15 residues. Trimming stripped 6 bases from V and 1 base from J, with 14 bases between. Germline lookup yields CDR1 LGHNT and CDR2 FRNRAP. CDR3 bases: TGTGCTAGTGGCGGGGCGGGACGACGCACAGATACGCAGTATTTT. It encodes CASGGAGRRTDTQYF.

This clone showed up just once. The rearrangement joins TRBV6-1 to TRBJ2-3, with unresolved D. Germline CDR1 is MNHNS and CDR2 is SASEGT. Deletions cut 2 bases from V and 0 bases from J, with 9 bases between. The CDR3 contains 15 residues. The CDR3 DNA reads TGTGCCAGCAGTGAATCGGTCGTTAGCACAGATACGCAGTATTTT. Encoded protein: CASSESVVSTDTQYF.

This chain links TRBV9 with TRBJ1-6; D may be TRBD1 (5 bases). V was trimmed by 3 bases and J by 5 bases, leaving 18 bases between them. Germline V gene data show CDR1 as SGDLS and CDR2 as YYNGEE. CDR3 length: 17 residues. The CDR3 loop is CASSGGARGHNNSPLHF. The DNA of the CDR3 is TGTGCCAGCAGCGGGGGCGCCAGAGGACATAATAATTCACCCCTCCACTTT. Using reference TRBV9 and TRBJ1-6 for the parts outside the CDR3, the full variable domain is DSGVTQTPKHLITATGQRVTLRCSPRSGDLSVYWYQQSLDQGLQFLIQYYNGEERAKGNILERFSAQQFPDLHSELNLSSLELGDSALYFCASSGGARGHNNSPLHFGNGTRLTVT.

V usage is TRBV21-1 and J usage is TRBJ2-3; the table's D call of TRBD1 was not tested on the DNA. TRBV21-1 is recorded as a pseudogene. The CDR3 contains 17 residues. This CDR3 reads CASSKVVGPAREDTQYF. In DNA form, the CDR3 reads TGTGCCAGCAGCAAAGTAGTAGGGCCCGCCAGGGAAGATACGCAGTATTTT.

V gene TRBV9 combines with J gene TRBJ2-5; D is uncertain. There are 14 residues in the CDR3. CDR1 and CDR2 (germline): SGDLS, YYNGEE. The V gene lost 0 bases and the J gene lost 1 base, with 7 bases spanning the gap. The CDR3 sequence is CASSVGAVQETQYF. The DNA for the CDR3 is TGTGCCAGCAGCGTAGGGGCAGTCCAAGAGACCCAGTACTTC.